The text below deals with one TCR beta chain. Its antigen remains unknown. These data originate in a study of OX40 agonist ivuxolimab in advanced cancers. The data were produced by immunoSEQ multiplex PCR, yet TCRdb's version contains in-frame clones alone and is incomplete. The table shows over 55,000 clones, with around 80% occurring only once. Findings and limits, study-wide: The CD4+ and CD8+ T cells in the blood had expanded clonally by week 6 at 0.1 to 3.0 mg/kg.

CDR3 size: 15 residues. Trimming removed 8 bases from V and 3 bases from J; junction bases left unmatched: 9. The germline CDR1 and CDR2 sequences are SGHTA and FQGNSA. The rearrangement links TRBV7-2 to TRBJ2-2; TRBD1 aligns across 7 bases. The clonotype comes from an adult with an advanced solid tumor such as melanoma, head and neck, liver or kidney cancer. Here the sequenced sample was CD4+ or CD8+ T cells sorted from blood, taken in a trial of the OX40 agonist ivuxolimab. The CDR3 DNA reads TGTGCCAGCTGGGACCGAGACAGGGACACCGGGGAGCTGTTTTTT. Its protein product is CASWDRDRDTGELFF.